This TCR beta chain was retrieved from a study of cytomegalovirus exposure and HLA in healthy donors. While unrecorded immune exposures were likely, the donors were nominally healthy when sampled. PCR primers comprised 60 Vbeta and 13 Jbeta primers. TCRdb keeps only in-frame clones here, not all; method: immunoSEQ multiplex PCR. The table includes some 120,000 clones, 73% detected once. This CDR3 contains 18 residues. The germline V gene encodes CDR1 SEHNR and CDR2 FQNEAQ (reference sequence). V lost 5 bases and J lost 0, with 22 bases in between. V is TRBV7-9 and J is TRBJ1-1; possibly TRBD1 for D (6 bases). The sequence derives from a man aged 55 to 70 in good health and CMV-seropositive. Sequencing was performed on PBMCs. The CDR3 spells CASSPSGQGLALNTEAFF. CDR3 DNA sequence: TGTGCCAGCAGCCCCTCGGGGCAGGGGTTGGCCCTGAACACTGAAGCTTTCTTT.